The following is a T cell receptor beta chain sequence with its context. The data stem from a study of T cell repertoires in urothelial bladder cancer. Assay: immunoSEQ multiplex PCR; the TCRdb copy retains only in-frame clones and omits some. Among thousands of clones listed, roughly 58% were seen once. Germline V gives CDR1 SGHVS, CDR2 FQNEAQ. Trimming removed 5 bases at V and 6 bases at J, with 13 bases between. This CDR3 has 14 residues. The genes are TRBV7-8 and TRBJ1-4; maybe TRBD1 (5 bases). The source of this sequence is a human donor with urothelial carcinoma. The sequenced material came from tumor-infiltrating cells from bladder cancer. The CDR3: CASSAAGTYEKLFF. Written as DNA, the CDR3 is TGTGCCAGCAGCGCGGCCGGGACCTATGAAAAACTGTTTTTT.